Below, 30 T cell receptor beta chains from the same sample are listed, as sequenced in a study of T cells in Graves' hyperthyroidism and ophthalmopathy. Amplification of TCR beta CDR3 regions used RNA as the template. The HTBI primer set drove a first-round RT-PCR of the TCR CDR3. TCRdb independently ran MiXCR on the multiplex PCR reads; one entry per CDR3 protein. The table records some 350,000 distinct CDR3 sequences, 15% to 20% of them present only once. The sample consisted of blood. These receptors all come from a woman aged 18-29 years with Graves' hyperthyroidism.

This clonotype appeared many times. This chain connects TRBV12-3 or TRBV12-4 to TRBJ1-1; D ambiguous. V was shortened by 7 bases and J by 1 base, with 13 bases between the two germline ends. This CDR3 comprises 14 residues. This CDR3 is CASTPGLENTEAFF. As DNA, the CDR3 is TGTGCCAGCACCCCGGGTCTGGAGAACACTGAAGCTTTCTTT.

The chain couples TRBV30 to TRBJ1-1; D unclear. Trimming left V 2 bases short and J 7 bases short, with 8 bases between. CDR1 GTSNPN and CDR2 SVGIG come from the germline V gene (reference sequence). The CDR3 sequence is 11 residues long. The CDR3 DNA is TGTGCCTGGAGTCCACAAGATGAAGCTTTCTTT. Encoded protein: CAWSPQDEAFF.

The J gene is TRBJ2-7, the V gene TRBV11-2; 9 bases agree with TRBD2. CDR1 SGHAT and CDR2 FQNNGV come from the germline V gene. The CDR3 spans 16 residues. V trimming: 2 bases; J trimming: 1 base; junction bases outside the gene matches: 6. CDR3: CASSLFGLAGSYEQYF. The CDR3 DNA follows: TGTGCCAGCAGCTTATTTGGTCTAGCGGGGTCCTACGAGCAGTACTTC. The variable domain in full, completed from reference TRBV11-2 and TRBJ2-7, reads EAGVAQSPRYKIIEKRQSVAFWCNPISGHATLYWYQQILGQGPKLLIQFQNNGVVDDSQLPKDRFSAERLKGVDSTLKIQPAKLEDSAVYLCASSLFGLAGSYEQYFGPGTRLTVT.

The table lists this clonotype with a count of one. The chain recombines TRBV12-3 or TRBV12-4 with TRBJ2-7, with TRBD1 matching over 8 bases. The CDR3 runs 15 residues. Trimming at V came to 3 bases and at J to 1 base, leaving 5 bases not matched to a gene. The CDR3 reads CASSFDRGGSYEQYF. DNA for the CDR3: TGTGCCAGCAGTTTCGACAGGGGTGGATCCTACGAGCAGTACTTC.

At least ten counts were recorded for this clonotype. In nucleotides, the CDR3 is TGTGCCACCAGCAGGCGTAGGGCCACCTACGAGCAGTACTTC. Translation gives CATSRRRATYEQYF. V is TRBV15 and J is TRBJ2-7; unclear D gene. V was trimmed by 3 bases and J by 2 bases, leaving 11 bases between them. The germline CDR1 and CDR2 sequences are LNHNV and YYDKDF (reference sequence). This CDR3 contains 14 residues.

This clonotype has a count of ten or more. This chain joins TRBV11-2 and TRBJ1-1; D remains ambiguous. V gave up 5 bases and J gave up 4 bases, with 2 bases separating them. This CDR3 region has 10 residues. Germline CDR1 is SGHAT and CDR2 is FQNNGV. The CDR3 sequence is CASSRTEAFF. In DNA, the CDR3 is TGTGCCAGCAGCCGCACTGAAGCTTTCTTT.

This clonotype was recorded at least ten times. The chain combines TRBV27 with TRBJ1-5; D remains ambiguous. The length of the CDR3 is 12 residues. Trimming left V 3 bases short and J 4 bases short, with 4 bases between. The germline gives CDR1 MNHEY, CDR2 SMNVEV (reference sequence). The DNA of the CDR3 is TGTGCCAGCAGTTTTCAGAATCAGCCCCAGCATTTT. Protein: CASSFQNQPQHF.

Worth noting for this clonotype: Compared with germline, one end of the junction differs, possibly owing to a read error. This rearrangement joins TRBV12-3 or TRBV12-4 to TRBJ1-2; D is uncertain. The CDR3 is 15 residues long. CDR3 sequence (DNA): TGTGCCAGCAGTTTTGCGCAAATCTTTATCTATGGTTACACCTTC. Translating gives CASSFAQIFIYGYTF.

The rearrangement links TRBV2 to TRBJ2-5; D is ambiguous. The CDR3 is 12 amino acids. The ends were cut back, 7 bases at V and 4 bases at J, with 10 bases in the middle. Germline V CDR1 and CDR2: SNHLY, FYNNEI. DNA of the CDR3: TGTGCCAGCAAAGGCCAAGGAGAGACCCAGTACTTC. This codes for CASKGQGETQYF.

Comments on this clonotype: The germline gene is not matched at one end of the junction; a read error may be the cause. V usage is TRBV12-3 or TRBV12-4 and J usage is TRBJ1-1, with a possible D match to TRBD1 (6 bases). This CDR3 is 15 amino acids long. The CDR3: CASSPGDPGDTEASF. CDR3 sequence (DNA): TGTGCCAGCAGCCCGGGGGATCCAGGGGACACTGAAGCTTCCTTT.

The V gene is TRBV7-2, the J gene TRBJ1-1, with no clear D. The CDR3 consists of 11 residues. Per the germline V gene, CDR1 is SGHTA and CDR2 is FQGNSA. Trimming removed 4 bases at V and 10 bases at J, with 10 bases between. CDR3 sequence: CASSYLGRAFF. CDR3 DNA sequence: TGTGCCAGCAGCTATCTGGGTCGAGCTTTCTTT.

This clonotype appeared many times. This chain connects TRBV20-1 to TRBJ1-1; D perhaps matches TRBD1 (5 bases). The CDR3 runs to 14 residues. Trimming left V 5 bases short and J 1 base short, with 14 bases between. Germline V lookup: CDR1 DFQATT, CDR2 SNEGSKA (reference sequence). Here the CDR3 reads CSADPRRGNTEAFF. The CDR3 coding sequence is TGCAGTGCTGACCCACGGAGGGGGAACACTGAAGCTTTCTTT.

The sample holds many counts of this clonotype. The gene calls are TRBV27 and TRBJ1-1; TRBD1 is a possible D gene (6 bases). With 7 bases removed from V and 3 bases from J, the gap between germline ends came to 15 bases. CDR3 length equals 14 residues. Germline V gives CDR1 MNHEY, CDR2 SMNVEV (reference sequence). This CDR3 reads CASKTRGRDTEAFF. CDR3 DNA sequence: TGTGCCAGCAAAACCAGGGGTCGGGACACTGAAGCTTTCTTT.

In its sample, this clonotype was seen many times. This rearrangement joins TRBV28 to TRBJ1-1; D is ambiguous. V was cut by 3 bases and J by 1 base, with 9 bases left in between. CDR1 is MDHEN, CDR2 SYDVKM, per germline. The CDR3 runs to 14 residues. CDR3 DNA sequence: TGTGCCAGCAGTTTGAGGAAGGCGAACACTGAAGCTTTCTTT. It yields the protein CASSLRKANTEAFF.

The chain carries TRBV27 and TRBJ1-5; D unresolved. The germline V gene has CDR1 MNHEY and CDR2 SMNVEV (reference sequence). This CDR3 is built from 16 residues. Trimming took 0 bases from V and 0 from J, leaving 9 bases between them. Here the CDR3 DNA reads TGTGCCAGCAGTTTATCGGTCCCTTATAGCAATCAGCCCCAGCATTTT. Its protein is CASSLSVPYSNQPQHF.

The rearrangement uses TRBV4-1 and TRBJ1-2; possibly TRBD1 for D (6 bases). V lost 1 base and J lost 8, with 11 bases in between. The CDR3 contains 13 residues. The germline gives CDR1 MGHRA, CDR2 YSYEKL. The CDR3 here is CASSQGGGQGYTF. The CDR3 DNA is TGCGCCAGCAGCCAAGGGGGAGGACAGGGCTACACCTTC.

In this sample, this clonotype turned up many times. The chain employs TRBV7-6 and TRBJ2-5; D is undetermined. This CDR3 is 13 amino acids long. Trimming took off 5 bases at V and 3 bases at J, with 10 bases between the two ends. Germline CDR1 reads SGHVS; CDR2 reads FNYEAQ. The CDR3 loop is CASSVGAKETQYF. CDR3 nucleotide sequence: TGTGCCAGCAGCGTAGGAGCTAAAGAGACCCAGTACTTC.

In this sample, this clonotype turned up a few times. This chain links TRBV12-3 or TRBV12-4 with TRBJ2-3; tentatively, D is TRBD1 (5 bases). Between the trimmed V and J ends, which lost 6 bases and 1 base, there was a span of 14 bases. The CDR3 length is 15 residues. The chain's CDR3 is CASRTPWGGTDTQYF. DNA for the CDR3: TGTGCCAGCAGGACTCCCTGGGGCGGCACAGATACGCAGTATTTT.

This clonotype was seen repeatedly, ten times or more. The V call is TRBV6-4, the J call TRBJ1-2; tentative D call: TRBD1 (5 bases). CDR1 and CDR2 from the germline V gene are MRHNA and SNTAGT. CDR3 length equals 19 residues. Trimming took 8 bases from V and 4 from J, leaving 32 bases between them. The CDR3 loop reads CASLGGPGTDEPRSYGYTF. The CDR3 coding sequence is TGTGCCAGCCTTGGAGGTCCAGGGACCGATGAACCCAGAAGCTATGGCTACACCTTC.

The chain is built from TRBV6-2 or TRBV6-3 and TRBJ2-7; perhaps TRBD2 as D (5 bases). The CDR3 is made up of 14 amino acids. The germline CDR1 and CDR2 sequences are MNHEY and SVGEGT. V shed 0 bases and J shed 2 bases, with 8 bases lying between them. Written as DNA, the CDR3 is TGTGCCAGCAGTTACTCAGCGGAGGCCTACGAGCAGTACTTC. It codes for CASSYSAEAYEQYF.

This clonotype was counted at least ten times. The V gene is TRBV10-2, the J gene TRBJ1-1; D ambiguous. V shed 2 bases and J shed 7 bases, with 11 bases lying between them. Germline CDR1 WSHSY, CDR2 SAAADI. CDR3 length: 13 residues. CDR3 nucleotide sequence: TGCGCCAGCAGTGAGGTGGGGAGCGATGAAGCTTTCTTT. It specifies CASSEVGSDEAFF.

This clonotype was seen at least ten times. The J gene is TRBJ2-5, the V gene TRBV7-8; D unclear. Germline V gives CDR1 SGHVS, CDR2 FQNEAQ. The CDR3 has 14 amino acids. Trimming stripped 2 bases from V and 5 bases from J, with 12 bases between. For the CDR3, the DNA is TGTGCCAGCAGCTTACGGACGGCCGGGGAGACCCAGTACTTC. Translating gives CASSLRTAGETQYF.

The DNA of the CDR3 is TGTGCCAGCAGTTACTCGATCCCAGGATCCTATAATTCACCCCTCCACTTT. As protein: CASSYSIPGSYNSPLHF. J is TRBJ1-6 and V is TRBV6-2 or TRBV6-3; no definite D call. With 0 bases removed from V and 1 base from J, the gap between germline ends came to 10 bases. Germline assignment: CDR1 MNHEY and CDR2 SVGEGT. CDR3 length: 17 amino acids.

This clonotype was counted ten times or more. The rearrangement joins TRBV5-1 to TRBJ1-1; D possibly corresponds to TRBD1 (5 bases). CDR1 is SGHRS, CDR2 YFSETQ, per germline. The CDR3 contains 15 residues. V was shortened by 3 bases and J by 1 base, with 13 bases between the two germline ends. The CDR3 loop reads CASSYTLTANTEAFF. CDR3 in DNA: TGCGCCAGCAGCTATACATTGACAGCGAACACTGAAGCTTTCTTT.

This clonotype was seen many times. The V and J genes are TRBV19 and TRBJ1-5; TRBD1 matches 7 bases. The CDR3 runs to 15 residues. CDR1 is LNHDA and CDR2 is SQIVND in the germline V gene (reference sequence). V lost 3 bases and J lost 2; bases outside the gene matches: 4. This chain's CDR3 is CASSIRGSGNQPQHF. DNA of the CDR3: TGTGCCAGTAGTATCAGGGGGTCAGGCAATCAGCCCCAGCATTTT.

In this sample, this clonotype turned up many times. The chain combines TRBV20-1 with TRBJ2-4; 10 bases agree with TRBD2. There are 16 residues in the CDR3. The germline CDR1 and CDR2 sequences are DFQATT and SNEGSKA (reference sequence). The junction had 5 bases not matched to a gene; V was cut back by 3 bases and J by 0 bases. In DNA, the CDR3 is TGCAGTGCTAGGTCACTAGCGGGGTTAGCCAAAAACATTCAGTACTTC. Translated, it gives CSARSLAGLAKNIQYF.

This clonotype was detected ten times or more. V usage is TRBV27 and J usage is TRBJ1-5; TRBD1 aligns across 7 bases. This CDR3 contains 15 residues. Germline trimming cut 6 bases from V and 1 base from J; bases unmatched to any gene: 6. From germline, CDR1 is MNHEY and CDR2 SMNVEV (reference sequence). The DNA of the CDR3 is TGTGCCAGCAGGGCAGGGGGGTTCAGCAATCAGCCCCAGCATTTT. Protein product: CASRAGGFSNQPQHF.

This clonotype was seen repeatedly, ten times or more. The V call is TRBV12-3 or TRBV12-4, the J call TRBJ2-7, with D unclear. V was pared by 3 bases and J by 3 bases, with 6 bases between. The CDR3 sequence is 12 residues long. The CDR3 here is CASSFDGYEQYF. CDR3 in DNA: TGTGCCAGCAGTTTTGACGGCTACGAGCAGTACTTC.

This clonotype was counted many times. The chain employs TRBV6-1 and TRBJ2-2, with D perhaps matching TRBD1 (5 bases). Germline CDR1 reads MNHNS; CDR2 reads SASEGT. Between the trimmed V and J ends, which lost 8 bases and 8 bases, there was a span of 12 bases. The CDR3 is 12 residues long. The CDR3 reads CASYRPPGELFF. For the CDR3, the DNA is TGTGCCAGCTACAGGCCCCCTGGGGAGCTGTTTTTT.

Here the CDR3 DNA reads TGCAGTGCTCCTTTTCAGGGCGAGTATAATTCACCCCTCCACTTT. This gives the protein CSAPFQGEYNSPLHF. V is TRBV20-1 and J is TRBJ1-6, with D possibly TRBD1 on 5 matching bases. The germline CDR1 and CDR2 sequences are DFQATT and SNEGSKA (reference sequence). Between the trimmed V and J ends, which lost 5 bases and 4 bases, there was a span of 15 bases. This CDR3 has 15 amino acids.